These 10 T cell receptor beta chains originate from one sample sequenced in a study of radiotherapy plus CTLA-4 blockade in lung cancer (dated by TCRdb to the late 2010s). The library came from the immunoSEQ multiplex PCR assay. The clones in this table, taken by TCRdb from immuneACCESS, are in-frame only. Not every clone is retained; where verified, under half of the shortfall comes from an unresolved V gene, and the cause of the rest is unknown. The sample table shows around 70,000 clones, and around nine tenths are seen once. Jointly, the top ten make up 35% to 45% of the sample. The specimen was peripheral blood, collected from a patient treated with radiotherapy plus ipilimumab. The receptors here all came from a human donor with non-small cell lung cancer that progressed on radiotherapy plus ipilimumab.

This clone was detected only a few times. The chain employs TRBV5-4 and TRBJ2-7, with 16 bases fitting TRBD2. This CDR3 is built from 15 residues. The germline V gene has CDR1 SGHNT and CDR2 YYREEE (reference sequence). Losses at the gene ends were 4 bases for V and 7 bases for J; bases not matched to a gene: 5. CDR3 in amino acids: CASSPGLAGGGEQYV. The CDR3 bases are TGTGCCAGCAGCCCGGGACTAGCGGGAGGGGGGGAGCAGTACGTC.

The J gene is TRBJ1-5, the V gene TRBV29-1; the match to TRBD1 covers 9 bases. The CDR3 has 13 residues. Unmatched junction bases numbered 2, after V lost 4 bases and J lost 4 bases. Germline CDR1 and CDR2: SQVTM and ANQGSEA. CDR3 residues: CSVGGTGNQPQHF. In nucleotides, the CDR3 is TGCAGCGTTGGGGGGACAGGGAATCAGCCCCAGCATTTT.

This clone has just a few counts. CDR3 amino acids: CSTSGTEGGGYTF. In DNA, the CDR3 is TGCAGCACATCCGGGACAGAGGGGGGTGGCTACACCTTC. V is TRBV29-1 and J is TRBJ1-2; 7 positions agree with TRBD1. CDR1 and CDR2 (germline): SQVTM, ANQGSEA. The CDR3 is made up of 13 amino acids. The V gene end was trimmed by 8 bases and the J gene end by 7 bases; junction bases not matched to a gene: 13.

The rearrangement links TRBV28 to TRBJ2-1; the D is unclear. The germline V gene encodes CDR1 MDHEN and CDR2 SYDVKM. V was clipped by 2 bases and J by 10 bases, with 9 bases between them. The CDR3 loop spans 12 amino acids. CDR3 amino acids: CASSLAVGEQFF. DNA of the CDR3: TGTGCCAGCAGTTTAGCAGTAGGGGAGCAGTTCTTC.

The sample holds a few counts of this clone. The chain is built from TRBV28 and TRBJ2-7, with 8 bases lining up with TRBD1. J was trimmed by 2 bases and V by 10 bases; bases with no gene match: 10. This CDR3 comprises 14 residues. Germline CDR1 is MDHEN and CDR2 is SYDVKM. In DNA, the CDR3 is TGTGCCACCACCAAGTACAGGGGGACCTACGAGCAGTACTTC. Residues: CATTKYRGTYEQYF.

The chain employs TRBV5-1 and TRBJ2-1, with D possibly TRBD1 on 6 matching bases. Germline V lookup: CDR1 SGHRS, CDR2 YFSETQ. CDR3 length: 14 residues. V lost 1 base and J 6 bases, leaving 11 bases between the germline ends. The CDR3 sequence: CASSLQSGVNEQFF. For the CDR3, the DNA is TGCGCCAGCAGCTTGCAATCAGGGGTCAATGAGCAGTTCTTC.

This chain links TRBV18 with TRBJ2-5; a weak D match, TRBD1 (5 bases). From germline, CDR1 is KGHSH and CDR2 LQKENI. The CDR3 loop spans 13 amino acids. Trimming stripped 2 bases from V and 2 bases from J, with 6 bases between. The CDR3 protein is CASSPGAQETQYF. CDR3 nucleotide sequence: TGTGCCAGCTCACCAGGGGCGCAAGAGACCCAGTACTTC.

V is TRBV30 and J is TRBJ2-3, with D possibly matching TRBD1 (5 bases). CDR3 length equals 13 residues. V dropped 4 bases and J dropped 5 bases, with 13 bases sitting between them. Per the germline V gene, CDR1 is GTSNPN and CDR2 is SVGIG (reference sequence). The CDR3: CAWTPKGVDTQYF. For the CDR3, the DNA is TGTGCCTGGACTCCCAAAGGGGTAGATACGCAGTATTTT.

The V call is TRBV18, the J call TRBJ2-1; 7 bases map to TRBD2. With 5 bases clipped from V and 6 bases from J, the junction kept 7 bases outside the gene matches. CDR1 is KGHSH, CDR2 LQKENI, per germline. CDR3 length: 14 amino acids. The CDR3 nucleotides are TGTGCCAGCTCATCTACTAGCGCTGGCAATGAGCAGTTCTTC. Amino acid sequence: CASSSTSAGNEQFF. Full variable domain (rest looked up from reference TRBV18 and TRBJ2-1): NAGVMQNPRHLVRRRGQEARLRCSPMKGHSHVYWYRQLPEEGLKFMVYLQKENIIDESGMPKERFSAEFPKEGPSILRIQQVVRGDSAAYFCASSSTSAGNEQFFGPGTRLTVL.

The chain combines TRBV10-3 with TRBJ2-1; the match to TRBD2 covers 11 bases. V dropped 6 bases and J dropped 7; count of bases not matched to a gene: 5. The CDR3 covers 14 residues. Per germline, CDR1 ENHRY and CDR2 SYGVKD. CDR3 in amino acids: CAIRLAGGHNEQFF. DNA for the CDR3: TGTGCCATCAGATTAGCGGGAGGGCATAATGAGCAGTTCTTC.